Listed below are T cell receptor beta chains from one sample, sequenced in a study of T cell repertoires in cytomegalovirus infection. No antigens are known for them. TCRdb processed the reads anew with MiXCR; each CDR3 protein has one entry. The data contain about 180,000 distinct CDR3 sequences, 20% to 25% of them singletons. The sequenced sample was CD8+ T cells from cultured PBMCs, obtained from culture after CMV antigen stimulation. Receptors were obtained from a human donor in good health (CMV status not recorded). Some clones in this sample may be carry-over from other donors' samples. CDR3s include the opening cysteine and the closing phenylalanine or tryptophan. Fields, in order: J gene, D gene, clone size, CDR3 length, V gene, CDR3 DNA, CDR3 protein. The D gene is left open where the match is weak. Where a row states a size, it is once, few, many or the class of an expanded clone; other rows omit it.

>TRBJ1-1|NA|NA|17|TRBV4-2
TGTGCCAGCAGCGAACCCTTGCCAGGTCCCATGAACACTGAAGCTTTCTTT
CASSEPLPGPMNTEAFF
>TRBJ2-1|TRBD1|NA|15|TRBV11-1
TGTGCCAGCAGTCCTAGGGACAGAGAATCCAATGAGCAGTTCTTC
CASSPRDRESNEQFF
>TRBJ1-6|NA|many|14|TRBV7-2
TGTGCCAGCAGCCCGGAGAATTTCAATTCACCCCTCCACTTT
CASSPENFNSPLHF
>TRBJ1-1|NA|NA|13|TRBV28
TGTGCCAGCAGTTTAACGGTGGTCACTGAAGCTTTCTTT
CASSLTVVTEAFF
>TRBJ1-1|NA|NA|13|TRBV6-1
TGTGCCAGCGGGGGAGCGGGAGGGACTGAAGCTTTCTTT
CASGGAGGTEAFF
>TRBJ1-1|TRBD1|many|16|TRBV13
TGTGCCAGCAGCTTATGGGGGACAGCCGTGAACACTGAAGCTTTCTTT
CASSLWGTAVNTEAFF
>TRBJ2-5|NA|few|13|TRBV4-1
TGCGCCAGCAGCCAGGATAGTGAGGAGACCCAGTACTTC
CASSQDSEETQYF
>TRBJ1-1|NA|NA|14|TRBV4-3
TGCGCCAGCAGCCACGCGACAGTAATCACTGAAGCTTTCTTT
CASSHATVITEAFF
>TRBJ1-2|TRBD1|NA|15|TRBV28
TGTGCCAGCGACGAGTTCGAGGGGGCGCGTTATGGCTACACCTTC
CASDEFEGARYGYTF
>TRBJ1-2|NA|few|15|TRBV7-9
TGTGCCAGCAGCTCGTCTGCGACTCCTTCTGGTGGCTACACCTTC
CASSSSATPSGGYTF
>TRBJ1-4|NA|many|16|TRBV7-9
TGTGCCAGCAGCCCAGCGGGGGGGAGCGGTAATGAAAAACTGTTTTTT
CASSPAGGSGNEKLFF
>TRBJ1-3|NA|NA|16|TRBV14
TGTGCCAGCAGCCAAGGGTCGCCCGGCTCTGGAAACACCATATATTTT
CASSQGSPGSGNTIYF
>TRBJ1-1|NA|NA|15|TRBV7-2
TGTGCCAGCAGCTTAGATCACAGAATGAACACTGAAGCTTTCTTT
CASSLDHRMNTEAFF
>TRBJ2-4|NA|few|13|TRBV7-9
TGTGCCAGCAGCTTAGGGACAGAAAACATTCAGTACTTC
CASSLGTENIQYF
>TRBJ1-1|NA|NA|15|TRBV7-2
TGTGCCAGCAGCTTAGAGAGGACAGCGAACACTGAAGCTTTCTTT
CASSLERTANTEAFF
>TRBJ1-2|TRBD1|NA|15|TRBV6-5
TGTGCCAGCAGTTACGGGGACAGTTACCTTTATGGCTACACCTTC
CASSYGDSYLYGYTF
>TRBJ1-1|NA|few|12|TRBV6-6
TGTGCCAGCGTCGCGATGAACACTGAAGCTTTCTTT
CASVAMNTEAFF
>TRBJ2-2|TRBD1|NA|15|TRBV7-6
TGTGCCAGCAGCCCTTGGACAGGGAGAACCGGGGAGCTGTTTTTT
CASSPWTGRTGELFF